One and the same sample provided the 14 T cell receptor beta chains below, sequenced in a study of yellow fever vaccine responses in identical twins. TCRdb used MiXCR to reprocess the RT-PCR reads, holding one entry per CDR3 protein. The sample comprises 5,500 to 6,500 distinct CDR3 sequences, under 80% of which are singletons, and under 4.5% rests with the top ten. The sample was T cells from blood (PBMCs), unsorted or a sorted subset (not recorded which), taken before or after yellow fever vaccination (not recorded which). These TCRs come from a woman aged 18-30 years who received the yellow fever vaccine.

V and J are TRBV14 and TRBJ1-4; tentatively, D is TRBD1 (5 bases). The CDR3 is 16 residues long. V lost 1 base and J lost 4, with 13 bases in between. Germline V gene data show CDR1 as SGHDN and CDR2 as FVKESK. The CDR3 bases are TGTGCCAGCAGCCAAGGATCAGGGCATGATAATGAAAAACTGTTTTTT. It specifies CASSQGSGHDNEKLFF. Full variable domain (outside the CDR3, taken from reference TRBV14 and TRBJ1-4): EAGVTQFPSHSVIEKGQTVTLRCDPISGHDNLYWYRRVMGKEIKFLLHFVKESKQDESGMPNNRFLAERTGGTYSTLKVQPAELEDSGVYFCASSQGSGHDNEKLFFGSGTQLSVL.

The rearrangement joins TRBV6-1 to TRBJ1-5; no reliable D call. The CDR3 totals 15 residues. In germline, CDR1 is MNHNS, CDR2 SASEGT. The V gene lost 2 bases and the J gene lost 5 bases, with 13 bases spanning the gap. The CDR3: CASSESDGSHQPQHF. The CDR3, as DNA: TGTGCCAGCAGTGAATCCGACGGGAGTCATCAGCCCCAGCATTTT.

This clonotype has a single count. This chain connects TRBV19 to TRBJ1-5; D uncertain. V lost 1 base and J lost 0, with 10 bases in between. This CDR3 has 16 amino acids. Germline V lookup: CDR1 LNHDA, CDR2 SQIVND (reference sequence). CDR3 in DNA: TGTGCCAGTAGTATAGTCGGCTCCTATAGCAATCAGCCCCAGCATTTT. It specifies CASSIVGSYSNQPQHF.

This chain connects TRBV7-2 to TRBJ1-3; D gene ambiguous. The CDR3 runs 14 residues. With 4 bases removed from V and 3 bases from J, the gap between germline ends came to 10 bases. CDR1 and CDR2 from the germline V gene are SGHTA and FQGNSA. The CDR3 is CASSSTLGGNTIYF. The CDR3 DNA sequence: TGTGCCAGCAGCTCGACCCTGGGTGGAAACACCATATATTTT.

This clonotype came up once. As DNA, the CDR3 is TGTGCCAGCAGTACGACCGCCGGGAACGAGCAGTACTTC. Its translation is CASSTTAGNEQYF. V is TRBV28 and J is TRBJ2-7; D is possibly TRBD2 (5 bases). Trimming left V 5 bases short and J 5 bases short, with 13 bases between. Germline V gene lookup returns CDR1 MDHEN and CDR2 SYDVKM. The CDR3 sequence is 13 residues long.

The chain has TRBV7-6 and TRBJ1-2; perhaps TRBD1 as D (5 bases). CDR3 length equals 16 residues. Trimming left V 1 base short and J 8 bases short, with 20 bases between. The germline CDR1 and CDR2 sequences are SGHVS and FNYEAQ. In DNA, the CDR3 is TGTGCCAGCAGCTTAGGTCCCCAGCAGGGTGGTTTGGGCTACACCTTC. Encoded protein: CASSLGPQQGGLGYTF.

The chain recombines TRBV12-3 or TRBV12-4 with TRBJ2-2; D is uncertain. This CDR3 contains 11 residues. V lost 11 bases and J 7 bases, leaving 11 bases between the germline ends. CDR3 DNA sequence: TGTGCCTCTACCCTAGGCGGGGAGCTGTTTTTT. This translates into CASTLGGELFF.

This clonotype was counted a few times. The CDR3 region has the DNA TGTGCCAGCAGCTTAGTTTTTAACAGTTGGGGATACGAGCAGTACTTC. Protein sequence: CASSLVFNSWGYEQYF. The rearrangement links TRBV7-6 to TRBJ2-7; no definite D call. The CDR3 length is 16 residues. Deletions cut 1 base from V and 4 bases from J, with 17 bases between. The V gene's germline CDR1 is SGHVS and CDR2 FNYEAQ. Combining the CDR3 with reference TRBV7-6 and TRBJ2-7 gives the whole variable domain GAGVSQSPRYKVTKRGQDVALRCDPISGHVSLYWYRQALGQGPEFLTYFNYEAQQDKSGLPNDRFSAERPEGSISTLTIQRTEQRDSAMYRCASSLVFNSWGYEQYFGPGTRLTVT.

The chain combines TRBV6-1 with TRBJ1-5; no firm D call. Germline CDR1 reads MNHNS; CDR2 reads SASEGT. This CDR3 has 12 amino acids. Between the trimmed V and J ends, which lost 6 bases and 6 bases, there was a span of 9 bases. CDR3 nucleotide sequence: TGTGCCAGCAGCCGGCCCGGTCAGCCCCAGCATTTT. It is translated as CASSRPGQPQHF.

The chain combines TRBV11-1 with TRBJ1-2; D remains ambiguous. The V gene lost 5 bases and the J gene lost 5 bases, with 6 bases spanning the gap. CDR3 length equals 11 residues. Germline V gene lookup returns CDR1 SGHAT and CDR2 FQDESV (reference sequence). CDR3 in DNA: TGTGCCAGCAGCAGAGAATATGGCTACACCTTC. Its protein is CASSREYGYTF. The entire variable domain, with the rest obtained from reference TRBV11-1 and TRBJ1-2, is as follows: EAEVAQSPRYKITEKSQAVAFWCDPISGHATLYWYRQILGQGPELLVQFQDESVVDDSQLPKDRFSAERLKGVDSTLKIQPAELGDSAMYLCASSREYGYTFGSGTRLTVV.

As DNA, the CDR3 is TGTGCCAGCAGGCAACAGGGGGGATATGGCTACACCTTC. Translated, it gives CASRQQGGYGYTF. The V gene is TRBV5-6, the J gene TRBJ1-2; 8 nucleotides line up with TRBD1. The CDR3 contains 13 residues. The germline gives CDR1 SGHDT, CDR2 YYEEEE. The V segment lost 5 bases and the J segment 5 bases; nucleotides outside the gene matches: 5.

The V call is TRBV11-1, the J call TRBJ2-7, with D maybe TRBD1 (5 bases). CDR1 and CDR2 from the germline V gene are SGHAT and FQDESV (reference sequence). The V gene lost 1 base and the J gene lost 2 bases, with 9 bases spanning the gap. The CDR3 sequence is 14 residues long. Here the CDR3 reads CASSLVTGAYEQYF. Written as DNA, the CDR3 is TGTGCCAGCAGCTTAGTTACAGGAGCCTACGAGCAGTACTTC.

In DNA, the CDR3 is TGTGCCAGACAGACTTACGAGCAGTACTTC. This translates into CARQTYEQYF. This rearrangement joins TRBV7-6 to TRBJ2-7, with D unclear. Germline CDR1 SGHVS, CDR2 FNYEAQ. Trimming removed 9 bases from V and 4 bases from J, with 7 bases in between. The CDR3 extends over 10 amino acids.

This sequence joins TRBV4-1 and TRBJ1-1, with TRBD1 as a possible D gene (5 bases). Germline V gives CDR1 MGHRA, CDR2 YSYEKL. V lost 4 bases and J lost 3, with 15 bases in between. The CDR3 contains 15 residues. The CDR3 region is CASSLTVVGDTEAFF. The CDR3 DNA follows: TGCGCCAGCAGCCTAACTGTGGTGGGGGACACTGAAGCTTTCTTT.